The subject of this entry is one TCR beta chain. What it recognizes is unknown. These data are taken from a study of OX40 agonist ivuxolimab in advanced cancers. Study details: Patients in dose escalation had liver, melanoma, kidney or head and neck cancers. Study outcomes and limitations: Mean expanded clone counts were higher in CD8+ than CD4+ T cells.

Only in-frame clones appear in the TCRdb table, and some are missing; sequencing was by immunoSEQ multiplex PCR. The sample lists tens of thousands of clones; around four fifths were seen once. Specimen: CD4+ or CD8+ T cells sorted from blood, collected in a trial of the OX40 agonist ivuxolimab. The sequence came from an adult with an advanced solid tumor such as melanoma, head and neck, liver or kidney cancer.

The CDR3, as DNA: TGTGCCAGCAGCTCCTACCAGATAGGCAATGAGCAGTTCTTC. It encodes CASSSYQIGNEQFF. The chain joins TRBV28 to TRBJ2-1; D remains ambiguous. Germline V gene sequence: CDR1 MDHEN, CDR2 SYDVKM. Trimming pared 6 bases from V and 6 bases from J, leaving 15 bases between. This CDR3 spans 14 amino acids.